This section outlines one T cell receptor (beta chain) sequence together with its context. The sample comes from a study of blood T cell repertoires in COVID-19. Study at large: From T cells, B-cell-depleted T cells, or PBMCs came the material, which was cDNA or gDNA.

Original data processing: Amplification from reference gene primers served as the basis for estimated nucleated cell counts. Sequencing used immunoSEQ multiplex PCR; TCRdb keeps in-frame clones, though not all of them. The V and J calls and the clone size are those of that table, but D and trimming were determined from the DNA. The table has around 700,000 clones, over 80% seen once. The CDR3 totals 14 residues. The V and J ends lost 4 bases and 8 bases respectively, with 18 bases between them. Germline V gene sequence: CDR1 SGHKS, CDR2 YYEKEE (reference sequence). The J gene is TRBJ1-2, the V gene TRBV5-5; D may be TRBD1 (6 bases). The TCR comes from a woman aged 18-29 years with acute or convalescent COVID-19. Sequencing was carried out using peripheral blood. The chain's CDR3 is CASSPLSNQGGYTF. In DNA, the CDR3 is TGTGCCAGCAGCCCCCTTTCAAATCAGGGGGGCTACACCTTC.